The 27 T cell receptor beta chains in this list originate from one sample, sequenced in a study of PD-L1 blockade in urothelial cancer. Data came from immunoSEQ multiplex PCR; TCRdb stores just in-frame clones and leaves some out. The sample yields 25,000 to 30,000 clones, approximately 87% seen once. The sequences come from PBMCs, collected around atezolizumab (anti-PD-L1) treatment. These receptors originate from a man aged 50 or older with urothelial cancer.

The chain links TRBV7-2 to TRBJ1-1; D might be TRBD1 (6 bases). CDR3 length: 17 residues. Germline values: CDR1 SGHTA, CDR2 FQGNSA. Trimming took off 0 bases at V and 0 bases at J, with 14 bases between the two ends. The CDR3 here is CASSLAQGTKMNTEAFF. For the CDR3, the DNA is TGTGCCAGCAGCTTAGCCCAAGGGACAAAGATGAACACTGAAGCTTTCTTT.

This chain uses TRBV10-2 with TRBJ1-5, with 9 bases matching TRBD1. The V and J ends lost 2 bases and 2 bases, in that order; junction bases with no gene match: 4. This CDR3 has 16 residues. CDR1 and CDR2 from the germline V gene are WSHSY and SAAADI. The CDR3 is CASSEDRGVGNQPQHF. The CDR3 DNA is TGCGCCAGCAGTGAGGACAGGGGGGTAGGCAATCAGCCCCAGCATTTT.

This chain links TRBV19 with TRBJ2-2; 9 bases align to TRBD1. Trimming at V came to 4 bases and at J to 6 bases, leaving 6 bases not matched to a gene. Germline values: CDR1 LNHDA, CDR2 SQIVND (reference sequence). The CDR3 has 15 amino acids. The CDR3 spells CASSNRDRESGELFF. In DNA form, the CDR3 reads TGTGCCAGTAGTAACCGGGACAGGGAATCCGGGGAGCTGTTTTTT.

The chain combines TRBV10-2 with TRBJ2-1; D may be TRBD1 (6 bases). In germline, CDR1 is WSHSY, CDR2 SAAADI. The CDR3 has 13 amino acids. V was trimmed by 7 bases and J by 10 bases, leaving 17 bases between them. Here the CDR3 reads CASNLQGTKEQFF. Here the CDR3 DNA reads TGCGCCAGCAATCTACAGGGAACGAAAGAGCAGTTCTTC.

The CDR3 nucleotides are TGTGCCAGCAGCTATCGGCAGGGGCCTAGGTACGAGCAGTACTTC. Translating it yields CASSYRQGPRYEQYF. J is TRBJ2-7 and V is TRBV13, with a tentative D call TRBD1 (6 bases). There are 15 residues in the CDR3. Germline values: CDR1 PRHDT, CDR2 FYEKMQ (reference sequence). The ends were cut back, 4 bases at V and 4 bases at J, with 17 bases in the middle.

This clone was picked up one time. The chain employs TRBV7-6 and TRBJ2-5; 7 nucleotides agree with TRBD2. Germline V gene data show CDR1 as SGHVS and CDR2 as FNYEAQ. V dropped 8 bases and J dropped 5; count of bases not matched to a gene: 14. This CDR3 has 15 amino acids. CDR3 loop: CASARGGAFGETQYF. The CDR3 bases are TGTGCCAGCGCTCGCGGGGGAGCATTTGGGGAGACCCAGTACTTC.

The chain carries TRBV28 and TRBJ2-2; 7 nucleotides match TRBD2. The CDR3 runs to 17 residues. From germline, CDR1 is MDHEN and CDR2 SYDVKM. Unmatched junction bases numbered 9, after V lost 3 bases and J lost 2 bases. The CDR3: CASSFEAGVGNTGELFF. In nucleotides, the CDR3 is TGTGCCAGCAGTTTCGAGGCGGGAGTGGGAAACACCGGGGAGCTGTTTTTT.

The chain is built from TRBV10-2 and TRBJ1-5; a weak D match, TRBD1 (5 bases). CDR3 length equals 13 residues. In germline, CDR1 is WSHSY, CDR2 SAAADI. The V end lost 7 bases, the J end lost 0 bases, and 7 bases lay between the germline ends. The CDR3 spells CASTDNSNQPQHF. CDR3 bases: TGCGCCAGCACGGACAATAGCAATCAGCCCCAGCATTTT.

This chain uses TRBV28 with TRBJ2-4, with a weak D call TRBD2 (6 bases). The CDR3 has 15 amino acids. The germline V gene has CDR1 MDHEN and CDR2 SYDVKM. Between the trimmed V and J ends, which lost 7 bases and 1 base, there was a span of 14 bases. CDR3 sequence reads: CASTPSRGAKNIQYF. The CDR3 DNA reads as TGTGCCAGCACCCCTTCCCGGGGGGCCAAAAACATTCAGTACTTC. The full variable domain, rest sourced from reference TRBV28 and TRBJ2-4, is DVKVTQSSRYLVKRTGEKVFLECVQDMDHENMFWYRQDPGLGLRLIYFSYDVKMKEKGDIPEGYSVSREKKERFSLILESASTNQTSMYLCASTPSRGAKNIQYFGAGTRLSVL.

The rearrangement uses TRBV6-6 and TRBJ2-2; the D is unclear. V lost 5 bases, J lost 4 bases, and 8 bases lay in between. CDR3 length: 13 residues. Per germline, CDR1 MNHNY and CDR2 SVGAGI (reference sequence). CDR3 sequence: CASSPRGTGELFF. CDR3 coding DNA: TGTGCCAGCAGTCCCCGAGGCACCGGGGAGCTGTTTTTT.

In this sample, this clone turned up once. The gene calls are TRBV15 and TRBJ1-3; 7 bases line up with TRBD1. The junction had 6 bases not matched to a gene; V was cut back by 4 bases and J by 0 bases. The CDR3 is 16 amino acids. The germline CDR1 and CDR2 sequences are LNHNV and YYDKDF (reference sequence). The CDR3 sequence: CATSKRDSSSGNTIYF. DNA of the CDR3: TGTGCCACCAGCAAACGGGACAGCAGCTCTGGAAACACCATATATTTT.

The sample holds one count of this clone. The chain recombines TRBV5-6 with TRBJ2-3; D possibly corresponds to TRBD2 (6 bases). The germline gives CDR1 SGHDT, CDR2 YYEEEE. This CDR3 spans 16 amino acids. Trimming removed 2 bases from V and 0 bases from J, with 13 bases in between. The CDR3 sequence is CASSFRFSGSTDTQYF. The DNA of the CDR3 is TGTGCCAGCAGCTTCAGGTTTAGCGGTAGCACAGATACGCAGTATTTT.

This clone came up once. The chain couples TRBV28 to TRBJ2-5, with D perhaps TRBD2 (6 bases). Trimming cost V 8 bases and J 4 bases, with 20 bases left between them. Germline V CDR1 and CDR2: MDHEN, SYDVKM. The CDR3 covers 15 residues. The CDR3 loop is CASSHPGTGGETQYF. The CDR3 nucleotides are TGTGCCAGCTCACACCCTGGGACTGGGGGAGAGACCCAGTACTTC. Full variable domain (outside the CDR3, taken from reference TRBV28 and TRBJ2-5): DVKVTQSSRYLVKRTGEKVFLECVQDMDHENMFWYRQDPGLGLRLIYFSYDVKMKEKGDIPEGYSVSREKKERFSLILESASTNQTSMYLCASSHPGTGGETQYFGPGTRLLVL.

The chain couples TRBV5-1 to TRBJ2-5; 7 bases align to TRBD1. The junction had 3 bases not matched to a gene; V was cut back by 1 base and J by 0 bases. CDR3 size: 15 residues. Germline V CDR1 and CDR2: SGHRS, YFSETQ. The CDR3 bases are TGCGCCAGCAGCTTGAACAGGGGACACCAAGAGACCCAGTACTTC. Translation gives CASSLNRGHQETQYF. The full variable domain, in which reference TRBV5-1 and TRBJ2-5 provide the parts outside the CDR3, is KAGVTQTPRYLIKTRGQQVTLSCSPISGHRSVSWYQQTPGQGLQFLFEYFSETQRNKGNFPGRFSGRQFSNSRSEMNVSTLELGDSALYLCASSLNRGHQETQYFGPGTRLLVL.

The table lists this clone with a count of one. The gene calls are TRBV27 and TRBJ2-7, with 7 bases that match TRBD1. This CDR3 comprises 14 residues. CDR1 is MNHEY and CDR2 is SMNVEV in the germline V gene (reference sequence). V was clipped by 6 bases and J by 3 bases; unmatched bases: 8. CDR3: CASRDTGTDYEQYF. CDR3 DNA sequence: TGTGCCAGCAGGGATACCGGGACAGACTACGAGCAGTACTTC.

The rearrangement uses TRBV6-1 and TRBJ1-1; perhaps TRBD1 as D (6 bases). The CDR3 covers 15 residues. Germline CDR1 MNHNS, CDR2 SASEGT. V lost 5 bases and J 4 bases, leaving 17 bases between the germline ends. The CDR3 nucleotides read TGTGCCAGCAGTACGACCCGAAGGGGGGGCACTGAAGCTTTCTTT. It yields the protein CASSTTRRGGTEAFF.

The chain links TRBV7-2 to TRBJ2-7; tentative D call: TRBD1 (5 bases). The length of the CDR3 is 12 residues. V lost 5 bases to trimming and J lost 2 bases, with 7 bases between them. Per germline, CDR1 SGHTA and CDR2 FQGNSA. The CDR3 spells CASSRQPYEQYF. The CDR3 DNA sequence: TGTGCCAGCAGCCGACAGCCCTACGAGCAGTACTTC.

This rearrangement joins TRBV7-3 to TRBJ2-2; 7 bases map to TRBD1. The CDR3 has 16 residues. J lost 3 bases, V lost 8 bases, and 12 bases had no gene match. The germline gives CDR1 SGHTA, CDR2 FQGTGA. CDR3 coding DNA: TGTGCCAGCGCACAGGGGTGGACCTCCTACACCGGGGAGCTGTTTTTT. It codes for CASAQGWTSYTGELFF.

CDR3 in DNA: TGCGCCAGCAGTGAGTCGATAGGGGAAGAGACCCAGTACTTC. It translates to CASSESIGEETQYF. This rearrangement joins TRBV10-1 to TRBJ2-5; D is perhaps TRBD1 (5 bases). The V and J ends lost 0 bases and 3 bases respectively, with 8 bases between them. Germline V lookup: CDR1 WNHNN, CDR2 SYGVQD (reference sequence). The CDR3 has 14 residues.

This clone has just one count. V is TRBV18 and J is TRBJ2-2; the D is unclear. The germline V and J ends were trimmed by 2 bases and 0 bases, with 10 bases remaining between them. Per the germline V gene, CDR1 is KGHSH and CDR2 is LQKENI. This CDR3 spans 16 amino acids. The CDR3 DNA reads as TGTGCCAGCTCACCATGGGCCAGGACGAACACCGGGGAGCTGTTTTTT. Residues: CASSPWARTNTGELFF. The variable domain in full, completed from reference TRBV18 and TRBJ2-2, reads NAGVMQNPRHLVRRRGQEARLRCSPMKGHSHVYWYRQLPEEGLKFMVYLQKENIIDESGMPKERFSAEFPKEGPSILRIQQVVRGDSAAYFCASSPWARTNTGELFFGEGSRLTVL.

The chain recombines TRBV27 with TRBJ2-7, with 9 positions matching TRBD1. From germline, CDR1 is MNHEY and CDR2 SMNVEV (reference sequence). Trimming at V came to 5 bases and at J to 3 bases, leaving 8 bases not matched to a gene. CDR3 length: 15 amino acids. The CDR3 reads CASSLNRGPGYEQYF. CDR3 nucleotide sequence: TGTGCCAGCAGTCTCAACAGGGGGCCCGGCTACGAGCAGTACTTC.

The CDR3 nucleotides read TGCGCCAGCAGCTTCTTCGGGACAGGCAACACCGGGGAGCTGTTTTTT. It yields the protein CASSFFGTGNTGELFF. The gene calls are TRBV5-1 and TRBJ2-2, with TRBD1 matching 8 bases. This CDR3 spans 16 amino acids. V lost 2 bases to trimming and J lost 2 bases; unmatched junction nucleotides: 5. The germline V gene has CDR1 SGHRS and CDR2 YFSETQ.

This rearrangement joins TRBV27 to TRBJ1-2; 9 bases map to TRBD1. The CDR3 length is 18 residues. Trimming at V came to 1 base and at J to 4 bases, leaving 13 bases not matched to a gene. Germline values: CDR1 MNHEY, CDR2 SMNVEV (reference sequence). As DNA, the CDR3 is TGTGCCAGCAGTTTATTGGGGACAGGGATGCAGTACTCCTATGGCTACACCTTC. It specifies CASSLLGTGMQYSYGYTF.

The chain employs TRBV29-1 and TRBJ2-7; 12 positions agree with TRBD2. The germline V gene encodes CDR1 SQVTM and CDR2 ANQGSEA. CDR3 length: 15 residues. V lost 0 bases, J lost 3 bases, and 3 bases stayed unmatched. The CDR3 here is CSVEDLTSGSYEQYF. In nucleotides, the CDR3 is TGCAGCGTTGAAGATCTGACTAGCGGGAGCTACGAGCAGTACTTC.

This chain uses TRBV18 with TRBJ1-1, with 7 bases that match TRBD1. After removal of 5 bases from V and 3 bases from J, the junction contained 9 bases not matched to a gene. The germline CDR1 and CDR2 sequences are KGHSH and LQKENI. CDR3 size: 15 residues. Written as DNA, the CDR3 is TGTGCCAGCTCATCCCGACAGGGTTGGGACACTGAAGCTTTCTTT. It encodes CASSSRQGWDTEAFF. Complete variable domain (other parts from reference TRBV18 and TRBJ1-1): NAGVMQNPRHLVRRRGQEARLRCSPMKGHSHVYWYRQLPEEGLKFMVYLQKENIIDESGMPKERFSAEFPKEGPSILRIQQVVRGDSAAYFCASSSRQGWDTEAFFGQGTRLTVV.

There are a few counts of this clone. The chain recombines TRBV7-9 with TRBJ1-1; 8 positions match TRBD1. Germline-derived CDR1 and CDR2 are SEHNR and FQNEAQ (reference sequence). The CDR3 consists of 17 residues. V lost 2 bases, J lost 5 bases, and 13 bases stayed unmatched. The CDR3, as DNA: TGTGCCAGCAGCTTACCTCAGGGGGCTTCTGTTAGGACTGAAGCTTTCTTT. This sequence encodes CASSLPQGASVRTEAFF.

V and J are TRBV19 and TRBJ2-3, with no clear D. Germline assignment: CDR1 LNHDA and CDR2 SQIVND (reference sequence). The CDR3 length is 13 residues. V shed 4 bases and J shed 6 bases, with 11 bases lying between them. CDR3 nucleotides: TGTGCCAGTAGTACCTCAGGTGGTGATACGCAGTATTTT. Translating it yields CASSTSGGDTQYF.